This T cell receptor beta chain comes out of a study of regulatory T cells in long-lasting Graves disease. Study findings and constraints: Gene preferences differed: TRBV28, TRBJ1-2, TRBJ2-5 in persistent cases.

Germline CDR1 LNHNV, CDR2 YYDKDF (reference sequence). The CDR3 sequence is 14 residues long. V lost 3 bases and J 2 bases, leaving 8 bases between the germline ends. CDR3 regions were amplified by Arm-PCR using iRepertoire HTBI primers to build TCR beta libraries. Each CDR3 protein is one row after TCRdb ran MiXCR on the multiplex PCR reads. The sample has about 440,000 distinct CDR3 sequences, about 17% seen once. Concerning this clonotype itself: Its antigen is not identified.

As for time point: newly diagnosed GD, antithyroid drugs for less than 3 months. PBMC RNA served as the TCR library source. These data also formed part of another study, on T cells in Graves' hyperthyroidism and ophthalmopathy.

Sequenced material: peripheral blood mononuclear cells (PBMCs), taken at new diagnosis, from a patient treated with antithyroid drugs. This chain connects TRBV15 to TRBJ2-1; no firm D call. This sequence was found in a woman between 18 and 29 years old with Graves disease. CDR3 residues: CATSSGVTYNEQFF. In DNA, the CDR3 is TGTGCCACCAGCAGTGGGGTTACCTACAATGAGCAGTTCTTC.